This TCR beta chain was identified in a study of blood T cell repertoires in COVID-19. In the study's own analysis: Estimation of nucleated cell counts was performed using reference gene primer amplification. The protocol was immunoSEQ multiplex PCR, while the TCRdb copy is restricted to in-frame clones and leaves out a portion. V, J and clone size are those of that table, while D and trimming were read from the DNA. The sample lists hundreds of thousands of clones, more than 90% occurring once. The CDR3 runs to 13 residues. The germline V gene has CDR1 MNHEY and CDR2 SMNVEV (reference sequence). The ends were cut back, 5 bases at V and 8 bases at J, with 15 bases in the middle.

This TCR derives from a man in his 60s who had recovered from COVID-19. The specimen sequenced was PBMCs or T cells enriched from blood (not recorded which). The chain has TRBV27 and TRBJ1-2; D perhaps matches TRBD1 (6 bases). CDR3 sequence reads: CASSVQGFSGYTF. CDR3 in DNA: TGTGCCAGCAGTGTACAGGGTTTTAGCGGCTACACCTTC.